The 20 T cell receptor beta chains below come from one sample, sequenced in a study of PD-L1 blockade in urothelial cancer. Some clones are missing from TCRdb's copy, which holds only in-frame ones; the method was immunoSEQ multiplex PCR. The sample yields tens of thousands of clones, 82% seen once. The specimen comprised PBMCs, sampled around atezolizumab (anti-PD-L1) treatment. The receptors were sampled from a man aged 65 to 79 with urothelial cancer.

The J gene is TRBJ1-5, the V gene TRBV7-2, with D perhaps matching TRBD1 (6 bases). The CDR3 spans 14 residues. V was cut by 5 bases and J by 6 bases, with 14 bases left in between. Looked up from germline, CDR1 is SGHTA and CDR2 is FQGNSA. The CDR3 DNA follows: TGTGCCAGCAGCCCCGGGACAACTTTTCAGCCCCAGCATTTT. Protein product: CASSPGTTFQPQHF.

The chain has TRBV27 and TRBJ2-1, with 10 bases aligning to TRBD1. V shed 7 bases and J 0 bases; nucleotides not matched to a gene: 15. The CDR3 covers 19 residues. The germline V gene encodes CDR1 MNHEY and CDR2 SMNVEV (reference sequence). DNA for the CDR3: TGTGCCAGCAACCCTAGGGGGACAGGGGACCCCCCCTCCTACAATGAGCAGTTCTTC. As protein: CASNPRGTGDPPSYNEQFF.

This sequence joins TRBV18 and TRBJ1-1, with D perhaps matching TRBD1 (6 bases). The V end was cut by 5 bases, the J end by 1 base, with 8 bases between. The CDR3 is made up of 13 amino acids. Germline assignment: CDR1 KGHSH and CDR2 LQKENI. CDR3 nucleotides: TGTGCCAGCTCATCGACAGGGAACACTGAAGCTTTCTTT. This translates into CASSSTGNTEAFF.

The chain uses TRBV6-6 and TRBJ2-7; 7 bases match TRBD1. Germline CDR1 reads MNHNY; CDR2 reads SVGAGI (reference sequence). Trimming took 5 bases from V and 2 from J; bases not matched to a gene: 6. This CDR3 is built from 14 residues. Here the CDR3 reads CASSTDRATYEQYF. In DNA form, the CDR3 reads TGTGCCAGCAGTACCGACAGGGCGACCTACGAGCAGTACTTC.

The genes are TRBV16 and TRBJ1-2; D may be TRBD1 (5 bases). The V and J ends lost 0 bases and 6 bases respectively, with 8 bases between them. Germline CDR1 reads KGHSY; CDR2 reads FQNENV. The CDR3 spans 13 residues. This CDR3 is CASSQSAGNGYTF. DNA of the CDR3: TGTGCCAGCAGCCAATCGGCAGGGAATGGCTACACCTTC.

This clone has just a few counts. This chain links TRBV6-6 with TRBJ1-1; no definite D call. CDR1 MNHNY and CDR2 SVGAGI come from the germline V gene (reference sequence). The CDR3 has 12 amino acids. With 5 bases removed from V and 7 bases from J, the gap between germline ends came to 11 bases. The CDR3 nucleotides are TGTGCCAGCAGTGCCCGTCAGTTTGAAGCTTTCTTT. Amino acids: CASSARQFEAFF.

This clone was seen a few times. This chain connects TRBV4-2 to TRBJ1-1; 8 nucleotides align to TRBD1. Losses at the gene ends were 3 bases for V and 5 bases for J; bases not matched to a gene: 5. The CDR3 has 14 residues. Germline lookup yields CDR1 LGHNA and CDR2 YNFKEQ. The CDR3 nucleotides read TGTGCCAGCAGCCAGAGGACAGGGAGGACTGAAGCTTTCTTT. Its translation is CASSQRTGRTEAFF.

The rearrangement joins TRBV19 to TRBJ1-3; D is undetermined. This CDR3 has 16 residues. The germline V gene has CDR1 LNHDA and CDR2 SQIVND (reference sequence). V dropped 5 bases and J dropped 0 bases, with 14 bases sitting between them. The CDR3 sequence: CASSRNEAVSGNTIYF. DNA of the CDR3: TGTGCCAGTAGTCGGAACGAGGCGGTCTCTGGAAACACCATATATTTT.

The genes are TRBV5-1 and TRBJ2-3; weak D call: TRBD1 (5 bases). This CDR3 spans 13 amino acids. The V gene lost 4 bases and the J gene lost 0 bases, with 6 bases spanning the gap. Per germline, CDR1 SGHRS and CDR2 YFSETQ. CDR3 in DNA: TGCGCCAGCAGCCCAGGGAGCACAGATACGCAGTATTTT. It specifies CASSPGSTDTQYF.

This clone was recorded once. The chain joins TRBV19 to TRBJ1-2; D is uncertain. This CDR3 comprises 12 residues. Per germline, CDR1 LNHDA and CDR2 SQIVND (reference sequence). Trimming removed 7 bases from V and 1 base from J, with 7 bases in between. CDR3 nucleotides: TGTGCCAGTAACCAGCGTAACTATGGCTACACCTTC. This gives the protein CASNQRNYGYTF.

The rearrangement uses TRBV6-6 and TRBJ1-5, with TRBD1 matching over 8 bases. V was clipped by 10 bases and J by 10 bases; unmatched bases: 12. CDR3 length: 13 amino acids. Germline lookup yields CDR1 MNHNY and CDR2 SVGAGI (reference sequence). CDR3 sequence: CAISGTGHGPQHF. The DNA for the CDR3 is TGTGCCATTTCCGGGACAGGCCATGGTCCCCAGCATTTT.

The CDR3, as DNA: TGTGCCAGTAGTATTCGGGGGGTAAACATTCAGTACTTC. This encodes CASSIRGVNIQYF. This chain links TRBV19 with TRBJ2-4; 7 bases agree with TRBD2. V lost 3 bases, J lost 6 bases, and 2 bases stayed unmatched. This CDR3 has 13 amino acids. Germline CDR1 is LNHDA and CDR2 is SQIVND (reference sequence). Looking up the rest from reference TRBV19 and TRBJ2-4 gives the full variable domain: DGGITQSPKYLFRKEGQNVTLSCEQNLNHDAMYWYRQDPGQGLRLIYYSQIVNDFQKGDIAEGYSVSREKKESFPLTVTSAQKNPTAFYLCASSIRGVNIQYFGAGTRLSVL.

This chain uses TRBV7-2 with TRBJ1-2; D possibly corresponds to TRBD1 (5 bases). The CDR3 loop spans 13 amino acids. Germline V gene lookup returns CDR1 SGHTA and CDR2 FQGNSA. V lost 3 bases, J lost 1 base, and 6 bases lay in between. This CDR3 is CASSFQGNYGYTF. As DNA, the CDR3 is TGTGCCAGCAGCTTCCAGGGTAACTATGGCTACACCTTC.

A few counts support this clone. The chain has TRBV4-3 and TRBJ2-1; 7 nucleotides line up with TRBD1. Germline V gene data show CDR1 as LGHNA and CDR2 as YSLEER. This CDR3 spans 15 amino acids. The ends lost 2 bases at V and 3 bases at J; junction bases unmatched: 4. DNA for the CDR3: TGCGCCAGCAGCCAATTTCGACAGGGCTACAATGAGCAGTTCTTC. Translated: CASSQFRQGYNEQFF.

The rearrangement joins TRBV7-9 to TRBJ2-1; possibly TRBD1 for D (5 bases). This CDR3 is 14 amino acids long. Germline V gene data show CDR1 as SEHNR and CDR2 as FQNEAQ (reference sequence). V was pared by 8 bases and J by 2 bases, with 13 bases between. CDR3 protein: CASALGAAYNEQFF. The CDR3, as DNA: TGTGCCAGCGCGTTAGGGGCAGCCTACAATGAGCAGTTCTTC.

The CDR3 DNA reads as TGCAGCGCCCGTAGCGGGGGGCAAGAGACCCAGTACTTC. It codes for CSARSGGQETQYF. This chain connects TRBV29-1 to TRBJ2-5, with 10 bases matching TRBD2. Germline CDR1 and CDR2: SQVTM and ANQGSEA. The CDR3 totals 13 residues. V trimming: 7 bases; J trimming: 2 bases; junction bases outside the gene matches: 4. Based on the CDR3 plus reference TRBV29-1 and TRBJ2-5, the full variable domain is SAVISQKPSRDICQRGTSLTIQCQVDSQVTMMFWYRQQPGQSLTLIATANQGSEATYESGFVIDKFPISRPNLTFSTLTVSNMSPEDSSIYLCSARSGGQETQYFGPGTRLLVL.

The chain recombines TRBV6-5 with TRBJ2-5; D unresolved. CDR3 size: 13 residues. Germline lookup yields CDR1 MNHEY and CDR2 SVGAGI. Trimming took off 7 bases at V and 6 bases at J, with 15 bases between the two ends. CDR3 bases: TGTGCCAGCACCCGCACAGTGGATAAGACCCAGTACTTC. Its protein is CASTRTVDKTQYF.

This rearrangement joins TRBV5-1 to TRBJ1-1; D gene uncertain. V was trimmed by 2 bases and J by 0 bases, leaving 8 bases between them. CDR3 size: 14 residues. Germline V lookup: CDR1 SGHRS, CDR2 YFSETQ. The DNA for the CDR3 is TGCGCCAGCAGCTTTTGGGAGATGAACACTGAAGCTTTCTTT. This gives the protein CASSFWEMNTEAFF. The complete variable domain, with remaining parts taken from reference TRBV5-1 and TRBJ1-1, reads KAGVTQTPRYLIKTRGQQVTLSCSPISGHRSVSWYQQTPGQGLQFLFEYFSETQRNKGNFPGRFSGRQFSNSRSEMNVSTLELGDSALYLCASSFWEMNTEAFFGQGTRLTVV.

The chain is built from TRBV9 and TRBJ2-7; 10 nucleotides agree with TRBD2. V trimming: 4 bases; J trimming: 5 bases; junction bases outside the gene matches: 6. Germline CDR1 is SGDLS and CDR2 is YYNGEE. The CDR3 spans 14 residues. The CDR3 DNA reads as TGTGCCAGCAGCATGGGGACTAGCGAGAACGAGCAGTACTTC. As protein: CASSMGTSENEQYF.

The chain carries TRBV2 and TRBJ2-2; tentative D call: TRBD1 (6 bases). The germline V and J ends were trimmed by 4 bases and 0 bases, with 9 bases remaining between them. This CDR3 has 15 residues. The germline CDR1 and CDR2 sequences are SNHLY and FYNNEI. CDR3 sequence (DNA): TGTGCCAGCAGTGTCAGGACAGCGAACACCGGGGAGCTGTTTTTT. Amino acids: CASSVRTANTGELFF.